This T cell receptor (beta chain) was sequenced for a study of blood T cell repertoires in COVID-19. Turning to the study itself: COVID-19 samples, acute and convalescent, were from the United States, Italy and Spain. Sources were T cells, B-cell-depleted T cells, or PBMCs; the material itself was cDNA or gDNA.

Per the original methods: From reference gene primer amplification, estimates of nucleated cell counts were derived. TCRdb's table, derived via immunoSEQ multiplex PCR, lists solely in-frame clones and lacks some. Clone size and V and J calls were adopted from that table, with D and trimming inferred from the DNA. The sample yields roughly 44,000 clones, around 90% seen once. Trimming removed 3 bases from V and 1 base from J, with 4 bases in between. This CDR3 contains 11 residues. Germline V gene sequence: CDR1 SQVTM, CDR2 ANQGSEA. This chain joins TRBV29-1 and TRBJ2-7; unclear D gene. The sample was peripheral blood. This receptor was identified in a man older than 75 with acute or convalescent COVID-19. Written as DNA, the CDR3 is TGCAGCGTTGAGGAGTCCTACGAGCAGTACTTC. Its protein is CSVEESYEQYF.